The entry below describes one T cell receptor (beta chain). The method was immunoSEQ multiplex PCR; TCRdb's version includes in-frame clones alone and lacks a portion of them. The table has some 13,000 clones, roughly 90% seen once. Germline values: CDR1 SGDLS, CDR2 YYNGEE. V trimming: 0 bases; J trimming: 6 bases; junction bases outside the gene matches: 3. This CDR3 has 15 residues. The sample originates from a study of blood T cell dynamics during melanoma immunotherapy. Turning to the study itself: Patients with metastatic melanoma got pembrolizumab or nivolumab-ipilimumab as first-line care.

Time point meaning: week 3, after first cycle of checkpoint inhibitor. Blood was drawn before treatment and at week 3 after checkpoint blockade. Response was assessed by RECIST 1.1 at 12 weeks, except a couple of rapid progressors. This clonotype originated in a human donor with melanoma. The source was blood, collected from a patient treated with checkpoint blockade. The chain combines TRBV9 with TRBJ2-1, with 10 bases aligning to TRBD2. The CDR3, as DNA: TGTGCCAGCAGCGTAGCAGCTAGCGGGGGCAATGAGCAGTTCTTC. Its translation is CASSVAASGGNEQFF. Full variable domain (missing parts from reference TRBV9 and TRBJ2-1): DSGVTQTPKHLITATGQRVTLRCSPRSGDLSVYWYQQSLDQGLQFLIQYYNGEERAKGNILERFSAQQFPDLHSELNLSSLELGDSALYFCASSVAASGGNEQFFGPGTRLTVL.